This T cell receptor beta chain was retrieved from a study of blood T cell repertoires in COVID-19. Libraries were prepared by immunoSEQ multiplex PCR; TCRdb keeps only in-frame clonotypes and omits some of them. The sample lists about 220,000 clones; roughly four fifths were seen once. Seattle participants joined during active infection and were tracked over time. The germline V gene encodes CDR1 SGHRS and CDR2 YFSETQ. V was pared by 3 bases and J by 4 bases, with 15 bases between. CDR3 size: 15 residues. The sample comprised peripheral blood. The chain combines TRBV5-1 with TRBJ2-3; tentatively, D is TRBD2 (5 bases). The receptor comes from a woman aged 80 or over with COVID-19, enrolled during active disease. The CDR3 is CASSSRALDADTQYF. In DNA form, the CDR3 reads TGCGCCAGCAGCTCGAGGGCCCTCGATGCAGATACGCAGTATTTT.